This TCR beta chain was captured in a study of T cells in Graves' hyperthyroidism and ophthalmopathy. Overall study context: Peripheral blood was acquired at first diagnosis, ahead of any therapy whatsoever. Findings and limits, study-wide: Blood also showed most of the thyroid clonotypes that were expanded above 0.001.

About this clonotype itself: Its specificity is unknown. This sequence may be a read error, since a much larger clone differs from it by one base.

The CDR3 spans 14 residues. Trimming pared 5 bases from V and 11 bases from J, leaving 19 bases between. From RNA transcripts, TCR beta CDR3 regions were amplified. TCR CDR3 regions were first amplified by RT-PCR with HTBI primers. TCRdb reprocessed the multiplex PCR reads via MiXCR and lists one record per CDR3 protein. The data show under 650,000 distinct CDR3 sequences, 15% to 20% seen once. Graves' hyperthyroidism was deemed stable absent ophthalmopathy progression within 18 months. Uncontrolled infection, other autoimmune disease, pregnancy or lactation led to exclusion. Sequencing was performed on blood. This chain uses TRBV12-3 or TRBV12-4 with TRBJ1-5, with TRBD1 as a possible D gene (5 bases). This receptor was taken from a woman aged 25 to 45 with Graves' hyperthyroidism. The CDR3: CASSPGTGSQSQHF. The DNA for the CDR3 is TGTGCCAGCAGTCCCGGGACTGGAAGCCAGTCCCAGCATTTT.